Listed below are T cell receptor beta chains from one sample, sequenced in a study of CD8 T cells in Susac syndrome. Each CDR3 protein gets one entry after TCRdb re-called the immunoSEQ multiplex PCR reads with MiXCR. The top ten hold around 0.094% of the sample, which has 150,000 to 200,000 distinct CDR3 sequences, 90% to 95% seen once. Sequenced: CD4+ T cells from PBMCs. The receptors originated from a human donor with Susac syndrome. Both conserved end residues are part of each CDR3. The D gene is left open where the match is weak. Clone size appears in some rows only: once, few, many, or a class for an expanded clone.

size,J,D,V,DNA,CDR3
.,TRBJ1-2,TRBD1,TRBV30,TGTGCCTCGGGACAGGGTTACGGCTACACCTTC,CASGQGYGYTF
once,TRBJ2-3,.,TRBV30,TGTGCCTGGCAGGGGGACTTCACAGATACGCAGTATTTT,CAWQGDFTDTQYF
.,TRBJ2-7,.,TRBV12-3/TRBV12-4,TGTGCCAGCAGTTTTAGGACCTACGAGCAGTACTTC,CASSFRTYEQYF
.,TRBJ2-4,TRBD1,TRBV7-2,TGTGCCAGCAGCTTATTAGGCCAGGGGGCAGGAAACATTCAGTACTTC,CASSLLGQGAGNIQYF
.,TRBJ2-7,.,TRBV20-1,TGCAGTGCTGCGCCGGGAAGCTCCTACGAGCAGTACTTC,CSAAPGSSYEQYF
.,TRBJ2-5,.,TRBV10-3,TGTGCCACCGGGGACCATCTTCCAGGGACCCAGTACTTC,CATGDHLPGTQYF
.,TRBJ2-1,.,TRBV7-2,TGTGCCAGCAGCTTGGGGTACTACAATGAGCAGTTCTTC,CASSLGYYNEQFF
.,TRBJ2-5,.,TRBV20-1,TGCAGTGCTACGTTAGGCGCGGGCCAAGAGACCCAGTACTTC,CSATLGAGQETQYF
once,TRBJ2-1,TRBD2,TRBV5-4,TGTGCCAGCAGCCCGAGCCTAGCGGGGGGGCAGAATGAGCAGTTCTTC,CASSPSLAGGQNEQFF
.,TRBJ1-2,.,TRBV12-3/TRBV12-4,TGTGCCAGCAGTTTAGACAGGCCTTATGGCTACACCTTC,CASSLDRPYGYTF
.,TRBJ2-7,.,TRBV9,TGTGCCAGCAGCCCTTTGGGTCAGTCGGACGAGCAGTACTTC,CASSPLGQSDEQYF
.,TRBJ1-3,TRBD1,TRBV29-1,TGCAGCGTTAGTCGAGCATTGGGACAGCCTGGAAACACCATATATTTT,CSVSRALGQPGNTIYF
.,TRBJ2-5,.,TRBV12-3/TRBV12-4,TGTGCCAGCAGAGCTCCCCCGGCCTTCGGGACCCAGTACTTC,CASRAPPAFGTQYF
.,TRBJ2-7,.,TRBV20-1,TGCAGTGCTCCCCACCAGGGCTACGAGCAGTACTTC,CSAPHQGYEQYF
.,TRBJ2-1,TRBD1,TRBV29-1,TGCAGCGCCGGGACAGGGGGTTACAATGAGCAGTTCTTC,CSAGTGGYNEQFF
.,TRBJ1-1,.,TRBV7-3,TGTGCCAGCAGCTTAATGGGGGGAGACACTGAAGCTTTCTTT,CASSLMGGDTEAFF
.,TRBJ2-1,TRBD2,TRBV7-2,TGTGCCAGCAGCTCTACTAGCGGGAGGGCCGCTGAGCAGTTCTTC,CASSSTSGRAAEQFF
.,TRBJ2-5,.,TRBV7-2,TGTGCCAGCAGCTTAGTTTATGGAGAGACCCAGTACTTC,CASSLVYGETQYF
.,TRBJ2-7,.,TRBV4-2,TGTGCCAGCAGCCAAGCCGCAGGGTCAAACGAGCAGTACTTC,CASSQAAGSNEQYF
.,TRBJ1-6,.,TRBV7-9,TGTGCCAGCAGCCCTAACAATTCACCCCTCCACTTT,CASSPNNSPLHF
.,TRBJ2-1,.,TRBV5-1,TGCGCCAGCAGCTTGGGGCCGGACTCCTACAATGAGCAGTTCTTC,CASSLGPDSYNEQFF
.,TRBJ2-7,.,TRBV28,TGTGCCAGCAGTTTACCCTCAGACAGTATTCTCTACGAGCAGTACTTC,CASSLPSDSILYEQYF
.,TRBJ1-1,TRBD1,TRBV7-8,TGTGCCAGCAGCTTAGGCGGGACAGGGGATACTGAAGCTTTCTTT,CASSLGGTGDTEAFF
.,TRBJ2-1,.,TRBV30,TGTGCCTGGAATCAACGGTTGGGCTCCTACAATGAGCAGTTCTTC,CAWNQRLGSYNEQFF
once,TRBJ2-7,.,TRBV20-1,TGCAGTGCGGGGACCGGGACACCATCCTACGAGCAGTACTTC,CSAGTGTPSYEQYF